This T cell receptor (beta chain) was identified during a study of post-analysis software for immune sequencing data. Notes on this clonotype: The antigen is not known.

Unique molecular identifiers tagged the TCR beta cDNA libraries. Each CDR3 protein gets one entry after TCRdb re-called the PCR reads with MiXCR. The sample holds about 400,000 distinct CDR3 sequences; around 37% are singletons and the top ten take roughly 13%. The study, taken as a whole, reports: Comparison of patients with controls showed five or six TRBV segments more frequent in patients, TRBV5-6, TRBV5-1 and TRBV20-1 among them.

There are 13 residues in the CDR3. Germline assignment: CDR1 SGHVS and CDR2 FQNEAQ. Trimming pared 5 bases from V and 3 bases from J, leaving 10 bases between. Sequencing was carried out using blood. This chain connects TRBV7-8 to TRBJ1-2, with unresolved D. This TCR came from a girl under 18 with multiple sclerosis. CDR3 nucleotide sequence: TGTGCCAGCAGCGTGACTGCGGACTATGGCTACACCTTC. Translated: CASSVTADYGYTF.